The next 19 T cell receptor beta chains were all read from a single sample in a study of T cell repertoires in ileal Crohn's disease. The method was immunoSEQ multiplex PCR; TCRdb's version includes in-frame clones alone and lacks a portion of them. This sample carries 910 or so clones, roughly four fifths of them seen once, and the ten largest clones take 12% to 15%. Sequenced input: ileal tissue. Every receptor here comes from an adult with Crohn's disease.

The V gene is TRBV25-1, the J gene TRBJ2-3; D remains ambiguous. Trimming removed 2 bases at V and 2 bases at J, with 17 bases between. CDR3 length equals 17 residues. Germline CDR1 is MGHDK and CDR2 is SYGVNS. This CDR3 reads CASSEIAQFPNTDTQYF. The DNA for the CDR3 is TGTGCCAGCAGTGAAATCGCACAGTTCCCTAACACAGATACGCAGTATTTT. Combining the CDR3 with reference TRBV25-1 and TRBJ2-3 gives the whole variable domain EADIYQTPRYLVIGTGKKITLECSQTMGHDKMYWYQQDPGMELHLIHYSYGVNSTEKGDLSSESTVSRIRTEHFPLTLESARPSHTSQYLCASSEIAQFPNTDTQYFGPGTRLTVL.

This rearrangement joins TRBV18 to TRBJ1-5; the D gene is possibly TRBD1 (6 bases). V dropped 1 base and J dropped 5 bases, with 15 bases sitting between them. Per germline, CDR1 KGHSH and CDR2 LQKENI. The CDR3 has 16 amino acids. This CDR3 reads CASSPQTGSRDQPQHF. The CDR3 nucleotides read TGTGCCAGCTCACCACAAACAGGGAGTCGGGATCAGCCCCAGCATTTT.

This sequence joins TRBV7-8 and TRBJ1-6; 7 nucleotides match TRBD1. The junction had 7 bases not matched to a gene; V was cut back by 1 base and J by 13 bases. This CDR3 has 14 amino acids. CDR1 is SGHVS, CDR2 FQNEAQ, per germline. CDR3 sequence (DNA): TGTGCCAGCAGCTTAGGGCAGGGGGAGGAGCCCCTCCACTTT. Its translation: CASSLGQGEEPLHF.

This clone was counted between two and nine times. J is TRBJ2-1 and V is TRBV6-4, with a weak D call TRBD2 (7 bases). Trimming pared 2 bases from V and 4 bases from J, leaving 15 bases between. This CDR3 is 16 amino acids long. Germline lookup yields CDR1 MRHNA and CDR2 SNTAGT. The DNA of the CDR3 is TGTGCCAGCAGTGACAGGGGGGGCCTCGGGTACAATGAGCAGTTCTTC. Translation gives CASSDRGGLGYNEQFF.

The chain couples TRBV2 to TRBJ2-3; 7 bases map to TRBD1. The CDR3 contains 14 residues. CDR1 SNHLY and CDR2 FYNNEI come from the germline V gene. V lost 4 bases and J lost 4; bases outside the gene matches: 5. Here the CDR3 reads CASSGSGGSDTQYF. In DNA, the CDR3 is TGTGCCAGCAGTGGCTCAGGGGGTTCAGATACGCAGTATTTT. The full variable domain, completed using reference TRBV2 and TRBJ2-3, is EPEVTQTPSHQVTQMGQEVILRCVPISNHLYFYWYRQILGQKVEFLVSFYNNEISEKSEIFDDQFSVERPDGSNFTLKIRSTKLEDSAMYFCASSGSGGSDTQYFGPGTRLTVL.

Comments on this clone: Germline and junction disagree at one end, which may indicate a read error. The chain couples TRBV19 to TRBJ2-6; D remains unclear. The CDR3 sequence is 15 residues long. The germline CDR1 and CDR2 sequences are LNHDA and SQIVND (reference sequence). CDR3 sequence (DNA): TGTGCCAATAGTACCCCAACTTCCGGGGCCAACGTCCTGACTTTC. Protein product: CANSTPTSGANVLTF.

The gene calls are TRBV2 and TRBJ1-2; TRBD1 matches at 7 bases. The CDR3 covers 14 residues. CDR1 is SNHLY, CDR2 FYNNEI, per germline. The V and J ends lost 7 bases and 2 bases, in that order; junction bases with no gene match: 7. For the CDR3, the DNA is TGTGCCAGCAATAGGCAGGGGGTAAACTATGGCTACACCTTC. The encoded protein is CASNRQGVNYGYTF.

The J gene is TRBJ2-2, the V gene TRBV7-2; possible D gene TRBD2, 5 bases. CDR3 length: 15 residues. V lost 1 base to trimming and J lost 5 bases, with 11 bases between them. Germline V gene data show CDR1 as SGHTA and CDR2 as FQGNSA. CDR3 amino acids: CASSLGPGYTGELFF. In DNA form, the CDR3 reads TGTGCCAGCAGCTTAGGGCCGGGATATACCGGGGAGCTGTTTTTT.

The V call is TRBV6-1, the J call TRBJ2-7, with TRBD2 identical over 7 bases. Germline V gives CDR1 MNHNS, CDR2 SASEGT. This CDR3 comprises 14 residues. The junction had 12 bases not matched to a gene; V was cut back by 11 bases and J by 2 bases. DNA of the CDR3: TGTGCCTGCGACACTGGGGGGGATACCTACGAGCAGTACTTC. It is translated as CACDTGGDTYEQYF.

This clone was observed once. The gene calls are TRBV6-1 and TRBJ2-1; D is ambiguous. The germline gives CDR1 MNHNS, CDR2 SASEGT. V lost 3 bases and J lost 0, with 12 bases in between. The CDR3 totals 16 residues. The CDR3 DNA follows: TGTGCCAGCAGTGAGTCCCGGTCAAGCTCCTACAATGAGCAGTTCTTC. This codes for CASSESRSSSYNEQFF.

This chain links TRBV19 with TRBJ2-3; possibly TRBD2 for D (7 bases). Deletions cut 10 bases from V and 2 bases from J, with 19 bases between. CDR3 length: 15 residues. Germline V lookup: CDR1 LNHDA, CDR2 SQIVND (reference sequence). The CDR3 loop is CATNARGGSTDTQYF. In DNA form, the CDR3 reads TGTGCCACCAACGCCAGGGGAGGGTCCACAGATACGCAGTATTTT.

The sample holds a few counts of this clone. The chain carries TRBV4-1 and TRBJ2-2; perhaps TRBD2 as D (6 bases). V lost 3 bases to trimming and J lost 3 bases, with 17 bases between them. Per germline, CDR1 MGHRA and CDR2 YSYEKL. This CDR3 comprises 17 residues. This CDR3 is CASSQALGAGYTGELFF. In nucleotides, the CDR3 is TGCGCCAGCAGCCAGGCTCTCGGGGCGGGGTACACCGGGGAGCTGTTTTTT.

J is TRBJ2-1 and V is TRBV9; a possible D gene is TRBD1 (6 bases). Germline assignment: CDR1 SGDLS and CDR2 YYNGEE. V was shortened by 0 bases and J by 3 bases, with 10 bases between the two germline ends. The CDR3 runs 15 residues. CDR3 sequence (DNA): TGTGCCAGCAGCGTAGATGGACAGATCTACAATGAGCAGTTCTTC. It codes for CASSVDGQIYNEQFF.

CDR3 loop: CASRPGTGRTPLHF. The CDR3 DNA is TGTGCCAGCAGACCCGGGACAGGGAGGACACCCCTCCACTTT. The chain uses TRBV2 and TRBJ1-6; 9 bases fit TRBD1. The junction had 8 bases not matched to a gene; V was cut back by 6 bases and J by 11 bases. Germline V gives CDR1 SNHLY, CDR2 FYNNEI. This CDR3 is 14 amino acids long.

This rearrangement joins TRBV19 to TRBJ2-2; D possibly corresponds to TRBD1 (5 bases). The CDR3 totals 15 residues. Germline loops: CDR1 LNHDA, CDR2 SQIVND (reference sequence). Trimming cost V 5 bases and J 1 base, with 11 bases left between them. CDR3 amino acids: CASSPTTGNTGELFF. The CDR3 DNA sequence: TGTGCCAGTAGTCCGACCACAGGGAACACCGGGGAGCTGTTTTTT.

On this clone itself: Other nucleotide sequences in the sample specify the same CDR3. V is TRBV6-5 and J is TRBJ1-5; D might be TRBD1 (6 bases). The CDR3 sequence is 15 residues long. V was pared by 4 bases and J by 4 bases, with 14 bases between. Germline lookup yields CDR1 MNHEY and CDR2 SVGAGI. The CDR3 DNA follows: TGTGCCAGCAGTTCAACAGGGACCGCAAATCAGCCCCAGCATTTT. Amino acid sequence: CASSSTGTANQPQHF.

A single count supports this clone. This chain connects TRBV6-5 to TRBJ1-5; TRBD1 agrees at 7 bases. CDR3 length: 15 amino acids. The germline gives CDR1 MNHEY, CDR2 SVGAGI. J gave up 5 bases and V 5 bases, and 9 bases lay outside the gene matches. CDR3 in amino acids: CASSTKQGRHQPQHF. DNA of the CDR3: TGTGCCAGCAGTACAAAACAGGGGCGACATCAGCCCCAGCATTTT.

The chain carries TRBV2 and TRBJ1-1; D unclear. Looked up from germline, CDR1 is SNHLY and CDR2 is FYNNEI. Trimming removed 4 bases at V and 1 base at J, with 7 bases between. The CDR3 totals 13 residues. The CDR3 spells CASSVEGNTEAFF. CDR3 DNA: TGTGCCAGCAGTGTAGAGGGGAACACTGAAGCTTTCTTT.

This clone appeared once. V and J are TRBV5-1 and TRBJ2-7; 10 bases agree with TRBD1. Unmatched junction bases numbered 12, after V lost 2 bases and J lost 4 bases. The CDR3 is made up of 17 amino acids. Germline loops: CDR1 SGHRS, CDR2 YFSETQ. This CDR3 is CASSLTLRTGGQYEQYF. The CDR3 bases are TGCGCCAGCAGCTTAACATTGAGGACAGGGGGTCAATACGAGCAGTACTTC.